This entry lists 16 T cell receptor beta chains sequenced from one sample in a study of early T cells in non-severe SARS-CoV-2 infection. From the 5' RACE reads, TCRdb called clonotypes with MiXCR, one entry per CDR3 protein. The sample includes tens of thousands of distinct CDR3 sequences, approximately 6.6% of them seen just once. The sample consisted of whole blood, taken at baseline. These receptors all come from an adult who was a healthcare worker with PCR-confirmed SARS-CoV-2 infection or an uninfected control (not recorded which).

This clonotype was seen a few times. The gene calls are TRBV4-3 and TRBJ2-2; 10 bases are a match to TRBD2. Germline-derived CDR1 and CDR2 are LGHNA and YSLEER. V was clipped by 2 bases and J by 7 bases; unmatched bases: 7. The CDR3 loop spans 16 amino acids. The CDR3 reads CASSQLSGGAVGELFF. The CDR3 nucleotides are TGCGCCAGCAGCCAATTGAGCGGGGGGGCCGTCGGGGAGCTGTTTTTT.

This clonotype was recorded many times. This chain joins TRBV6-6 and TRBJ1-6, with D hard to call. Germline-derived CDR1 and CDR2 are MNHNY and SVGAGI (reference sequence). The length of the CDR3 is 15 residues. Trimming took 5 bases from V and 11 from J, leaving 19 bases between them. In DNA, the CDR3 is TGTGCCAGCAGTCCCCGGCTGATCCTATACGCACCCCTCCACTTT. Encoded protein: CASSPRLILYAPLHF.

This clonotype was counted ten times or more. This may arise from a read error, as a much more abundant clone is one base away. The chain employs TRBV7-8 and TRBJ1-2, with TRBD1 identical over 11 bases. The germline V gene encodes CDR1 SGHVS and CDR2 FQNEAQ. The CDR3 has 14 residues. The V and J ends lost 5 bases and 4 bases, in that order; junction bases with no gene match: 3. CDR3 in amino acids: CASSRGQGVYGYTF. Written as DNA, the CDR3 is TGTGCCAGCAGCCGGGGACAGGGGGTCTATGGCTACACCTTC.

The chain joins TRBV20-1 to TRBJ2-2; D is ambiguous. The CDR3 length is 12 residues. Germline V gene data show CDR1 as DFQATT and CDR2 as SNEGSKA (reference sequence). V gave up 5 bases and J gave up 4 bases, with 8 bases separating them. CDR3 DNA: TGCAGTGCTCGGCCAAGCACCGGGGAGCTGTTTTTT. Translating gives CSARPSTGELFF.

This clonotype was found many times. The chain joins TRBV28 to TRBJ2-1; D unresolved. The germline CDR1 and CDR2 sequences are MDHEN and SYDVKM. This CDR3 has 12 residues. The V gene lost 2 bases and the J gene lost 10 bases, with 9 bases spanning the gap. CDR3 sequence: CASSLRPSEQFF. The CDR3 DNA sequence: TGTGCCAGCAGTTTACGCCCCTCCGAGCAGTTCTTC.

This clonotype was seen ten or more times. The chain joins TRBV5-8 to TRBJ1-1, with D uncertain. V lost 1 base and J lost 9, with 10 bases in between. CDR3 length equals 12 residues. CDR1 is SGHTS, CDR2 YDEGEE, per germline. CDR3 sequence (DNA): TGTGCCAGCAGCTTGAACGCGGGAAAAGCTTTCTTT. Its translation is CASSLNAGKAFF. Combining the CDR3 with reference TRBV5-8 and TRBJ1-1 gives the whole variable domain EAGVTQSPTHLIKTRGQQATLRCSPISGHTSVYWYQQALGLGLQFLLWYDEGEERNRGNFPPRFSGRQFPNYSSELNVNALELEDSALYLCASSLNAGKAFFGQGTRLTVV.

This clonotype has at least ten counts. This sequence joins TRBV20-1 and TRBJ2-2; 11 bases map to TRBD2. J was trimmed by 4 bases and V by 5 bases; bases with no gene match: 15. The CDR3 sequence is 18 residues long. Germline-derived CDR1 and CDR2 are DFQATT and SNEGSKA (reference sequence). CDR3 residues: CSAHAVASGGPVTGELFF. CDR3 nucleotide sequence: TGCAGTGCTCATGCGGTGGCTAGCGGGGGGCCGGTCACCGGGGAGCTGTTTTTT.

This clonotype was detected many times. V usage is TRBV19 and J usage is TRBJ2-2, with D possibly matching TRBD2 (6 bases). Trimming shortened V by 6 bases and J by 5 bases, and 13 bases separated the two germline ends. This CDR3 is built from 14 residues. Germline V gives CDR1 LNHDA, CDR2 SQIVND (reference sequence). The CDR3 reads CASSPRLDTGELFF. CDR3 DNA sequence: TGTGCCAGTAGCCCTAGACTAGATACCGGGGAGCTGTTTTTT.

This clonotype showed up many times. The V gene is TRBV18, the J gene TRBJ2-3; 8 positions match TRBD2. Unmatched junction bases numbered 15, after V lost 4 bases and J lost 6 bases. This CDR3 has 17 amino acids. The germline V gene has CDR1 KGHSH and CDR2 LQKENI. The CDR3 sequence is CASSRQTSAFPGDTQYF. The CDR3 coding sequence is TGTGCCAGCTCACGCCAGACTAGCGCCTTCCCGGGGGATACGCAGTATTTT.

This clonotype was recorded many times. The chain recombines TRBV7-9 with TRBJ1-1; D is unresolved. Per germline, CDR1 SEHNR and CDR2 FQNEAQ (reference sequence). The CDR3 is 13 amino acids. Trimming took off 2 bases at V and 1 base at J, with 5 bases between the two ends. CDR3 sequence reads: CASSLHGNTEAFF. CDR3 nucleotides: TGTGCCAGCAGCTTACACGGGAACACTGAAGCTTTCTTT. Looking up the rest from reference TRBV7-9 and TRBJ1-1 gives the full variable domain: DTGVSQNPRHKITKRGQNVTFRCDPISEHNRLYWYRQTLGQGPEFLTYFQNEAQLEKSRLLSDRFSAERPKGSFSTLEIQRTEQGDSAMYLCASSLHGNTEAFFGQGTRLTVV.

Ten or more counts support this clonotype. DNA of the CDR3: TGTGCCAGTAGTACGGCCGGGGAGCTGTTTTTT. Translated, it gives CASSTAGELFF. The genes are TRBV19 and TRBJ2-2, with D unresolved. Trimming took off 4 bases at V and 6 bases at J, with 3 bases between the two ends. The CDR3 totals 11 residues. In germline, CDR1 is LNHDA, CDR2 SQIVND (reference sequence). Variable domain in full (rest from reference TRBV19 and TRBJ2-2): DGGITQSPKYLFRKEGQNVTLSCEQNLNHDAMYWYRQDPGQGLRLIYYSQIVNDFQKGDIAEGYSVSREKKESFPLTVTSAQKNPTAFYLCASSTAGELFFGEGSRLTVL.

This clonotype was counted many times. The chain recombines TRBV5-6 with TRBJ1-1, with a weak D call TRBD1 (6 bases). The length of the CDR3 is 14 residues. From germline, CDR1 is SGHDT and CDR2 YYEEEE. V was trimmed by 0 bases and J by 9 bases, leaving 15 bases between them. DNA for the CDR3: TGTGCCAGCAGCTTGGCCGGGGGGGCGCGTCAAGCTTTCTTT. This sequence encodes CASSLAGGARQAFF.

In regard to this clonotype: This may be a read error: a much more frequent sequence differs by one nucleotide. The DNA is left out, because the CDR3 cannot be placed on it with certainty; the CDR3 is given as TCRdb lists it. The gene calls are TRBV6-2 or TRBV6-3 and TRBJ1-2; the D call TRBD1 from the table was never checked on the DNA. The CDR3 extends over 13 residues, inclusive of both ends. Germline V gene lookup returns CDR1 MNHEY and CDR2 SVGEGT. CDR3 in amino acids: CAVAGQGNYGCTF.

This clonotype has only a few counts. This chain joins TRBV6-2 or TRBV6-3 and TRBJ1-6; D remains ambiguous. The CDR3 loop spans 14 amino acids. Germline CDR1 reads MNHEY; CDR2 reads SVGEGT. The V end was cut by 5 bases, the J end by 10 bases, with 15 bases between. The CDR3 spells CASSDQKGRSPLHF. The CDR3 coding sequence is TGTGCCAGCAGTGACCAAAAGGGCCGATCACCCCTCCACTTT.

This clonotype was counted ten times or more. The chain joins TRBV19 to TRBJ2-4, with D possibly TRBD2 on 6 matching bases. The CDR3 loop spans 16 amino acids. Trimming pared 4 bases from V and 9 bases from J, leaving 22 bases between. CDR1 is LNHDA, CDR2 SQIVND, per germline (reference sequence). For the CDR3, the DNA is TGTGCCAGTAGTACCCGTCGGGACGGGGGAGGTGGCATTCAGTACTTC. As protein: CASSTRRDGGGGIQYF. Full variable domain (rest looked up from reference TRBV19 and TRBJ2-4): DGGITQSPKYLFRKEGQNVTLSCEQNLNHDAMYWYRQDPGQGLRLIYYSQIVNDFQKGDIAEGYSVSREKKESFPLTVTSAQKNPTAFYLCASSTRRDGGGGIQYFGAGTRLSVL.

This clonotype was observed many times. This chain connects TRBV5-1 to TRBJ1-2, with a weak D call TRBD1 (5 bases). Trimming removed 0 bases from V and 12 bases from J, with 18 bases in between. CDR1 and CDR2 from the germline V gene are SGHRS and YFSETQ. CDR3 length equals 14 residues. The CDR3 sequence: CASSLESAMAGNTF. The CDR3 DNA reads TGCGCCAGCAGCTTGGAGTCGGCTATGGCAGGGAACACCTTC.